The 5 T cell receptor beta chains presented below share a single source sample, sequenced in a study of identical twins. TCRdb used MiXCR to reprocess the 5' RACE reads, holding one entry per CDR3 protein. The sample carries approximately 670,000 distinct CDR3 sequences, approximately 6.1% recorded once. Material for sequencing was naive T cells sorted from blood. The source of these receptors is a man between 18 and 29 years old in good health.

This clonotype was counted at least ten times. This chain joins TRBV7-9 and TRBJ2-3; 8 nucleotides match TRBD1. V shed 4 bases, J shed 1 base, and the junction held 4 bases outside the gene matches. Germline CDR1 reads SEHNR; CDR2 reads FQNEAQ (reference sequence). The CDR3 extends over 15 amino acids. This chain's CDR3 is CASSSQGGGTDTQYF. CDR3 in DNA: TGTGCCAGCAGCTCACAGGGGGGTGGCACAGATACGCAGTATTTT.

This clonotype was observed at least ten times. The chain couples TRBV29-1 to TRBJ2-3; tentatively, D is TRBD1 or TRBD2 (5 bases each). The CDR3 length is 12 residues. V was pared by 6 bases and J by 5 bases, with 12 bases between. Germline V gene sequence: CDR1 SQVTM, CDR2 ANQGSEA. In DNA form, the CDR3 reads TGCAGCGTATACGGGACGGGAGATACGCAGTATTTT. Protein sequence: CSVYGTGDTQYF.

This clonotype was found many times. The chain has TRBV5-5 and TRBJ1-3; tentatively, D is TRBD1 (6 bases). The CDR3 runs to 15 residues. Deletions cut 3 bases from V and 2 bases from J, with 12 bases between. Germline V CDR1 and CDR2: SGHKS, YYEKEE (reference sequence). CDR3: CASSSNTGTGNTIYF. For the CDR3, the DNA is TGTGCCAGCAGCTCGAATACAGGGACTGGAAACACCATATATTTT.

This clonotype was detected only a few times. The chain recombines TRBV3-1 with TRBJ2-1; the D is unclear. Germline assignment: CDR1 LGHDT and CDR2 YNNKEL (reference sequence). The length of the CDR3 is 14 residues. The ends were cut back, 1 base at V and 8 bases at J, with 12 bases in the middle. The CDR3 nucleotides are TGTGCCAGCAGCCAAGGACCGTCCAGCGATGAGCAGTTCTTC. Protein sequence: CASSQGPSSDEQFF.

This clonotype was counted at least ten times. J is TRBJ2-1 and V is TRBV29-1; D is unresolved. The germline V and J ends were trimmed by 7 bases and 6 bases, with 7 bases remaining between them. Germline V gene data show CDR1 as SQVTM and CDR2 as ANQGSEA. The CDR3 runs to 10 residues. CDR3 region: CSGIINEQFF. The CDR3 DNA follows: TGCAGCGGGATCATCAATGAGCAGTTCTTC.